The rows below give T cell receptor beta chains drawn from one sample of a study of T-cell memory formation after mild COVID-19. TCRdb re-analysed the 5' RACE reads in MiXCR, keeping a single row per CDR3 protein. The table records fewer than 650,000 distinct CDR3 sequences, roughly 22% of them present only once. The sample consisted of PBMCs or a T cell subset sorted from them (not recorded which). All receptors come from an adult woman who had mild COVID-19 (a few samples of this study predate the infection). Cell type and time point are not known. Both conserved end residues are part of each CDR3. The D gene is left open where the match is weak. Size is stated for part of the rows, as once, few or many counts, or as a class when the clone is expanded.

j_gene: TRBJ2-4; abundance: few; v_gene: TRBV6-5; d_gene: TRBD2; CDR3aa: CASHRGGKNIQYF; CDR3nt: TGTGCCAGCCATCGGGGGGGAAAAAACATTCAGTACTTC
j_gene: TRBJ2-1; abundance: NA; v_gene: TRBV7-7; d_gene: NA; CDR3aa: CASSSPPRGANEQFF; CDR3nt: TGTGCTAGCAGTTCACCTCCCAGGGGGGCTAATGAGCAGTTCTTC
j_gene: TRBJ2-2; abundance: NA; v_gene: TRBV19; d_gene: TRBD1; CDR3aa: CASSIVGQGVAGELFF; CDR3nt: TGTGCCAGTAGTATAGTTGGGCAGGGGGTTGCCGGGGAGCTGTTTTTT
j_gene: TRBJ2-7; abundance: NA; v_gene: TRBV7-9; d_gene: NA; CDR3aa: CASSLLGGPTYEQYF; CDR3nt: TGTGCCAGCAGCTTACTGGGGGGCCCGACCTACGAGCAGTACTTC
j_gene: TRBJ1-2; abundance: few; v_gene: TRBV12-3/TRBV12-4; d_gene: NA; CDR3aa: CASTKDIGYGYTF; CDR3nt: TGTGCCAGCACCAAGGACATTGGCTATGGCTACACCTTC
j_gene: TRBJ2-5; abundance: NA; v_gene: TRBV7-9; d_gene: NA; CDR3aa: CASSLEIGGETQYF; CDR3nt: TGTGCCAGCAGCTTAGAGATAGGTGGGGAGACCCAGTACTTC
j_gene: TRBJ1-2; abundance: NA; v_gene: TRBV7-2; d_gene: NA; CDR3aa: CASSLFQGGYYGYTF; CDR3nt: TGTGCCAGCAGCTTATTCCAGGGAGGGTACTATGGCTACACCTTC
j_gene: TRBJ2-7; abundance: NA; v_gene: TRBV20-1; d_gene: TRBD2; CDR3aa: CSARTAITSGRFTYEQYF; CDR3nt: TGCAGTGCTCGAACCGCAATTACTAGCGGGAGGTTTACCTACGAGCAGTACTTC
j_gene: TRBJ2-2; abundance: few; v_gene: TRBV12-3/TRBV12-4; d_gene: TRBD1; CDR3aa: CASSRTGGHTGELFF; CDR3nt: TGTGCCAGCAGTCGGACAGGGGGGCACACCGGGGAGCTGTTTTTT
j_gene: TRBJ2-3; abundance: once; v_gene: TRBV6-1; d_gene: NA; CDR3aa: CASSEVLGLDTQYF; CDR3nt: TGTGCCAGCAGTGAAGTCTTGGGATTGGATACGCAGTATTTT
j_gene: TRBJ2-7; abundance: few; v_gene: TRBV19; d_gene: NA; CDR3aa: CASSLSRVDEQYF; CDR3nt: TGTGCCAGTAGCCTCTCCCGGGTGGACGAGCAGTACTTC
j_gene: TRBJ2-3; abundance: few; v_gene: TRBV12-3/TRBV12-4; d_gene: NA; CDR3aa: CASSFRLGATDTQYF; CDR3nt: TGTGCCAGCAGTTTTCGTCTGGGGGCTACAGATACGCAGTATTTT
j_gene: TRBJ1-5; abundance: few; v_gene: TRBV7-8; d_gene: TRBD1; CDR3aa: CASSLDRGIGNQPQHF; CDR3nt: TGTGCCAGCAGCCTCGACAGGGGAATAGGCAATCAGCCCCAGCATTTT
j_gene: TRBJ2-3; abundance: NA; v_gene: TRBV20-1; d_gene: NA; CDR3aa: CSARDELGTDTQYF; CDR3nt: TGCAGTGCTAGAGATGAGCTGGGCACAGATACGCAGTATTTT
j_gene: TRBJ2-3; abundance: few; v_gene: TRBV15; d_gene: NA; CDR3aa: CATSTGTWGTDTQYF; CDR3nt: TGTGCCACCAGCACCGGGACTTGGGGGACAGATACGCAGTATTTT
j_gene: TRBJ2-1; abundance: NA; v_gene: TRBV7-9; d_gene: TRBD2; CDR3aa: CASSWGLAGWVEQFF; CDR3nt: TGTGCCAGCAGCTGGGGACTAGCGGGATGGGTTGAGCAGTTCTTC
j_gene: TRBJ1-1; abundance: few; v_gene: TRBV6-1; d_gene: NA; CDR3aa: CASSPRVGAFF; CDR3nt: TGTGCCAGCAGCCCTCGCGTCGGAGCTTTCTTT
j_gene: TRBJ2-3; abundance: NA; v_gene: TRBV7-9; d_gene: NA; CDR3aa: CASGPWAVADTQYF; CDR3nt: TGTGCCAGCGGACCCTGGGCGGTAGCAGATACGCAGTATTTT
j_gene: TRBJ1-2; abundance: few; v_gene: TRBV2; d_gene: NA; CDR3aa: CASSDGVGGHGYTF; CDR3nt: TGTGCCAGCAGTGACGGAGTAGGGGGGCATGGCTACACCTTC
j_gene: TRBJ2-1; abundance: NA; v_gene: TRBV5-1; d_gene: NA; CDR3aa: CASSSRPGVGEQFF; CDR3nt: TGCGCCAGCAGCTCGAGGCCCGGAGTGGGTGAGCAGTTCTTC
j_gene: TRBJ2-7; abundance: NA; v_gene: TRBV6-5; d_gene: NA; CDR3aa: CASSYNRGSQSYEQYF; CDR3nt: TGTGCCAGCAGTTACAATCGGGGGTCCCAGTCCTACGAGCAGTACTTC
j_gene: TRBJ2-7; abundance: NA; v_gene: TRBV29-1; d_gene: NA; CDR3aa: CSVDLGASVDEQYF; CDR3nt: TGCAGCGTTGACCTTGGGGCTTCCGTAGACGAGCAGTACTTC
j_gene: TRBJ1-1; abundance: few; v_gene: TRBV7-2; d_gene: NA; CDR3aa: CASSPISMNTEAFF; CDR3nt: TGTGCCAGCAGCCCGATAAGCATGAACACTGAAGCTTTCTTT
j_gene: TRBJ2-1; abundance: few; v_gene: TRBV27; d_gene: TRBD2; CDR3aa: CASSLSLLGLADEQFF; CDR3nt: TGTGCCAGCAGTTTATCCCTTTTAGGACTAGCCGATGAGCAGTTCTTC
j_gene: TRBJ1-5; abundance: NA; v_gene: TRBV7-8; d_gene: NA; CDR3aa: CASSVIPREAVSNQPQHF; CDR3nt: TGTGCCAGCAGCGTAATTCCCCGGGAGGCCGTTAGCAATCAGCCCCAGCATTTT
j_gene: TRBJ2-4; abundance: few; v_gene: TRBV7-6; d_gene: NA; CDR3aa: CASSLGAAFEGNIQYF; CDR3nt: TGTGCCAGCAGCTTAGGGGCGGCTTTTGAAGGGAACATTCAGTACTTC
j_gene: TRBJ1-5; abundance: NA; v_gene: TRBV3-1; d_gene: NA; CDR3aa: CASSQDLRDQPQHF; CDR3nt: TGTGCCAGCAGCCAAGATCTCAGGGATCAGCCCCAGCATTTT
j_gene: TRBJ1-3; abundance: NA; v_gene: TRBV18; d_gene: NA; CDR3aa: CASSPLTVAPGNTIYF; CDR3nt: TGTGCCAGCTCACCGCTGACAGTAGCTCCTGGAAACACCATATATTTT
j_gene: TRBJ2-7; abundance: NA; v_gene: TRBV7-2; d_gene: TRBD2; CDR3aa: CASSLGRESYEQYF; CDR3nt: TGTGCCAGCAGCTTGGGGAGGGAGTCCTACGAGCAGTACTTC
j_gene: TRBJ2-5; abundance: few; v_gene: TRBV7-2; d_gene: TRBD2; CDR3aa: CASSLVVLGLAGGAKETQYF; CDR3nt: TGTGCCAGCAGCTTAGTGGTCTTGGGACTAGCGGGAGGGGCTAAAGAGACCCAGTACTTC
j_gene: TRBJ2-5; abundance: NA; v_gene: TRBV7-8; d_gene: TRBD2; CDR3aa: CASSTSGGPETQYF; CDR3nt: TGTGCCAGCAGTACTAGCGGGGGGCCAGAGACCCAGTACTTC
j_gene: TRBJ2-6; abundance: NA; v_gene: TRBV7-3; d_gene: TRBD2; CDR3aa: CDSSSPRLAGGSGANVLTF; CDR3nt: TGTGACAGCAGCTCCCCACGACTAGCGGGAGGATCTGGGGCCAACGTCCTGACTTTC
j_gene: TRBJ2-3; abundance: many; v_gene: TRBV7-2; d_gene: TRBD2; CDR3aa: CASSRGLAGAATDTQYF; CDR3nt: TGTGCCAGCAGCAGGGGACTAGCGGGAGCCGCCACAGATACGCAGTATTTT
j_gene: TRBJ2-2; abundance: NA; v_gene: TRBV9; d_gene: NA; CDR3aa: CASSGGGVQAGELFF; CDR3nt: TGTGCCAGCAGCGGGGGTGGGGTTCAGGCCGGGGAGCTGTTTTTT
j_gene: TRBJ1-2; abundance: few; v_gene: TRBV4-2; d_gene: NA; CDR3aa: CASSQESGTPYGYTF; CDR3nt: TGTGCCAGCAGCCAGGAGAGCGGGACACCCTATGGCTACACCTTC
j_gene: TRBJ2-7; abundance: NA; v_gene: TRBV11-2; d_gene: NA; CDR3aa: CASSSPFRTVQQYF; CDR3nt: TGTGCCAGCAGCTCACCCTTTCGGACAGTCCAGCAGTACTTC
j_gene: TRBJ1-2; abundance: few; v_gene: TRBV6-5; d_gene: NA; CDR3aa: CASSGGRGYTF; CDR3nt: TGTGCCAGCAGTGGGGGCCGGGGCTACACCTTC
j_gene: TRBJ1-6; abundance: NA; v_gene: TRBV5-4; d_gene: NA; CDR3aa: CASSQQGTNSPLHF; CDR3nt: TGTGCCAGCAGTCAGCAGGGTACCAATTCACCCCTCCACTTT
j_gene: TRBJ1-1; abundance: NA; v_gene: TRBV5-5; d_gene: TRBD1; CDR3aa: CASSLTGVVEAFF; CDR3nt: TGTGCCAGCAGCCTCACAGGGGTGGTTGAAGCTTTCTTT
j_gene: TRBJ1-2; abundance: NA; v_gene: TRBV12-3/TRBV12-4; d_gene: NA; CDR3aa: CASSFRAGYDGYTF; CDR3nt: TGTGCCAGCAGTTTCCGGGCGGGGTACGATGGCTACACCTTC
j_gene: TRBJ1-2; abundance: NA; v_gene: TRBV27; d_gene: NA; CDR3aa: CASRQGFYGYTF; CDR3nt: TGTGCCAGCAGACAGGGTTTCTATGGCTACACCTTC
j_gene: TRBJ2-1; abundance: NA; v_gene: TRBV7-2; d_gene: NA; CDR3aa: CASSLGVQQFF; CDR3nt: TGTGCCAGCAGCTTAGGCGTACAGCAGTTCTTC
j_gene: TRBJ2-3; abundance: NA; v_gene: TRBV4-2; d_gene: TRBD2; CDR3aa: CASREKGASGPGDTQYF; CDR3nt: TGTGCCAGCAGAGAAAAAGGGGCTAGCGGGCCCGGGGATACGCAGTATTTT
j_gene: TRBJ2-3; abundance: many; v_gene: TRBV12-3/TRBV12-4; d_gene: NA; CDR3aa: CASSPRGAGAVWVQYF; CDR3nt: TGTGCCAGCAGTCCCCGGGGGGCCGGCGCGGTGTGGGTACAGTATTTT
j_gene: TRBJ1-5; abundance: NA; v_gene: TRBV4-1; d_gene: NA; CDR3aa: CASSQSVVQPQHF; CDR3nt: TGCGCCAGCAGCCAGTCGGTGGTTCAGCCCCAGCATTTT
j_gene: TRBJ2-7; abundance: NA; v_gene: TRBV6-1; d_gene: TRBD1; CDR3aa: CASDRDRSYEQYF; CDR3nt: TGTGCCAGCGACCGGGACAGGTCCTACGAGCAGTACTTC
j_gene: TRBJ1-2; abundance: NA; v_gene: TRBV5-4; d_gene: NA; CDR3aa: CASSFPTGPYGYTF; CDR3nt: TGTGCCAGCAGCTTCCCGACAGGACCCTATGGCTACACCTTC
j_gene: TRBJ1-2; abundance: NA; v_gene: TRBV5-1; d_gene: NA; CDR3aa: CASSLARGRVVNYGYTF; CDR3nt: TGCGCCAGCAGCTTGGCAAGAGGCAGGGTAGTTAACTATGGCTACACCTTC
j_gene: TRBJ2-7; abundance: few; v_gene: TRBV7-9; d_gene: TRBD1; CDR3aa: CASSNYRGHSYEQYF; CDR3nt: TGTGCCAGCAGCAACTACAGGGGGCACTCCTACGAGCAGTACTTC
j_gene: TRBJ1-5; abundance: NA; v_gene: TRBV12-3/TRBV12-4; d_gene: NA; CDR3aa: CASSLSGFNQPQHF; CDR3nt: TGTGCCAGCAGTTTATCAGGGTTTAATCAGCCCCAGCATTTT
j_gene: TRBJ2-1; abundance: NA; v_gene: TRBV7-2; d_gene: NA; CDR3aa: CASSPNTNEQFF; CDR3nt: TGTGCCAGCAGCCCCAATACCAATGAGCAGTTCTTC
j_gene: TRBJ2-2; abundance: NA; v_gene: TRBV18; d_gene: TRBD1; CDR3aa: CASSPTLGTGATGELFF; CDR3nt: TGTGCCAGCTCACCAACCCTAGGGACAGGGGCCACCGGGGAGCTGTTTTTT